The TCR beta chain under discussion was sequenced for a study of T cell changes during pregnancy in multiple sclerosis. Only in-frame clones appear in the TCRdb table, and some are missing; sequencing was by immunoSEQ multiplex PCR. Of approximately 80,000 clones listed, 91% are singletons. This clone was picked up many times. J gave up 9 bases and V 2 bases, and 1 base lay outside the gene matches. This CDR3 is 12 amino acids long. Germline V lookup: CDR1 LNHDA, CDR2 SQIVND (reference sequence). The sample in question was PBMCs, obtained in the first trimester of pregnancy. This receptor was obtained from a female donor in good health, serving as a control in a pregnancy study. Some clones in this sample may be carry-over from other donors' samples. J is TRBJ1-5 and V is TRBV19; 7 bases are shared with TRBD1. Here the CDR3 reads CASSIRTGPQHF. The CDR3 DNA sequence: TGTGCCAGTAGTATAAGGACAGGGCCCCAGCATTTT.